This TCR beta chain stems from a study of T cells after yellow fever vaccination. On the study more broadly: Preparation used SMART-Seq v4 Ultra Low Input for the low-cell-number fractions.

This clonotype was found a few times. Its antigen remains unknown. Study-wide results and caveats: Weaker, the secondary response had a peak occurring faster, on day 5 versus 15.

The CDR3 runs to 16 residues. V lost 7 bases and J 2 bases, leaving 21 bases between the germline ends. The germline CDR1 and CDR2 sequences are SGHAT and FQNNGV. Template-switching 5'RACE yielded the TCR cDNA; a universal primer site and UMIs were added in the process. Each CDR3 protein is one row after TCRdb ran MiXCR on the 5' RACE reads. This table has 140,000 to 150,000 distinct CDR3 sequences, approximately 6.6% appearing once. The chain combines TRBV11-2 with TRBJ2-7, with D maybe TRBD1 (6 bases). The sample was CD4+ T cells sorted from PBMCs, taken 10 days after the yellow fever booster vaccination. The origin of this receptor is a man aged 30 to 45 who received the YFV17D yellow fever vaccine. CDR3 sequence (DNA): TGTGCCAGCAAGGTCACCTTCGACAGGTTCGCCTACGAGCAGTACTTC. Translation gives CASKVTFDRFAYEQYF.